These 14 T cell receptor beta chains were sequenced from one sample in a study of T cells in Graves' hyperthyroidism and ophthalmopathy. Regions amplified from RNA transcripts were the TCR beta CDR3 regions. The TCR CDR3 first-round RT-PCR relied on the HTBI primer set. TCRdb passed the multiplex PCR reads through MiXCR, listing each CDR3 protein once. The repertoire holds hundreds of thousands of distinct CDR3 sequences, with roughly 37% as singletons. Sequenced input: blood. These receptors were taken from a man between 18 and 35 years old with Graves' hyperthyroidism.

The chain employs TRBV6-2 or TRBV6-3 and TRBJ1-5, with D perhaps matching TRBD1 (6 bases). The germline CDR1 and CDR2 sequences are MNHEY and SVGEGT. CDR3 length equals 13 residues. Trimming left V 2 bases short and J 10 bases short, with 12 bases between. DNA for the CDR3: TGTGCCAGCAGTTACGGTCAGGACAGTCCCCAGCATTTT. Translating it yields CASSYGQDSPQHF.

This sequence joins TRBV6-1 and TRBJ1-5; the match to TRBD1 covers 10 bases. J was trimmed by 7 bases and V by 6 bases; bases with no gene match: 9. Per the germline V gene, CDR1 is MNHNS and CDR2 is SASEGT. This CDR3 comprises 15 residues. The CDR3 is CASSSTGTGEQPQHF. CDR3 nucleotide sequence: TGTGCCAGCAGCTCCACCGGGACAGGGGAACAGCCCCAGCATTTT.

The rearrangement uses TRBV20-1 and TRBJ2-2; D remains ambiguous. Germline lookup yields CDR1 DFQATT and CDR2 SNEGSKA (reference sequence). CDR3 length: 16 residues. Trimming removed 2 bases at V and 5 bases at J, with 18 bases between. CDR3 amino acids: CSARLPDLVGTGELFF. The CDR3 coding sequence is TGCAGTGCTAGACTGCCTGACCTGGTTGGAACCGGGGAGCTGTTTTTT.

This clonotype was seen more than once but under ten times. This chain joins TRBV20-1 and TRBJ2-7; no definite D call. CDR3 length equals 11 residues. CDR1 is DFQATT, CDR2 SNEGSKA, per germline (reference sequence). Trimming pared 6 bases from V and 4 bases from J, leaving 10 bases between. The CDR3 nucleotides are TGCAGTGCCCAGGACCCGTACGAGCAGTACTTC. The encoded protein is CSAQDPYEQYF.

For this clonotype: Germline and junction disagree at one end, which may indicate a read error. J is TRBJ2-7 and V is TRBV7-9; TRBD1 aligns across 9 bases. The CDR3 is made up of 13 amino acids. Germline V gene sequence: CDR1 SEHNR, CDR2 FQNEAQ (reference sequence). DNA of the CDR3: TGTGCCAGCAGGCCGGGACAGGGAGACGAGCAGCACTTC. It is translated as CASRPGQGDEQHF.

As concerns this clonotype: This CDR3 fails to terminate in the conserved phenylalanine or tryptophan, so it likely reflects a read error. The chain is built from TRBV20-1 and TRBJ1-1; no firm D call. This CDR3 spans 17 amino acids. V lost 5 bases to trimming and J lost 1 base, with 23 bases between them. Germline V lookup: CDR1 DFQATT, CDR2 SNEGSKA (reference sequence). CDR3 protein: CSALGEADPVTNTEAFL. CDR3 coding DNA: TGCAGTGCTCTTGGCGAGGCAGATCCTGTGACGAACACTGAAGCTTTCTTG.

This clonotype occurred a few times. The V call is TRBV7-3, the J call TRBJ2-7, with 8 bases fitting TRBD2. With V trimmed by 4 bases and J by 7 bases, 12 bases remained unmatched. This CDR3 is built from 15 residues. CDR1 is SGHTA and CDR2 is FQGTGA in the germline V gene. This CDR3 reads CASSYILGLDEEQYF. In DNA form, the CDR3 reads TGTGCCAGCAGCTACATCCTGGGACTAGATGAGGAGCAGTACTTC.

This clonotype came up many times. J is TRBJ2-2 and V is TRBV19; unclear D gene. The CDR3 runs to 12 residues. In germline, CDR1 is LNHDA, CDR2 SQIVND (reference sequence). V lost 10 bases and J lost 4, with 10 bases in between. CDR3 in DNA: TGTGCCACCCTCACGGGCACCGGGGAGCTGTTTTTT. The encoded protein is CATLTGTGELFF. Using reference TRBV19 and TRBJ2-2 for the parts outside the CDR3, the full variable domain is DGGITQSPKYLFRKEGQNVTLSCEQNLNHDAMYWYRQDPGQGLRLIYYSQIVNDFQKGDIAEGYSVSREKKESFPLTVTSAQKNPTAFYLCATLTGTGELFFGEGSRLTVL.

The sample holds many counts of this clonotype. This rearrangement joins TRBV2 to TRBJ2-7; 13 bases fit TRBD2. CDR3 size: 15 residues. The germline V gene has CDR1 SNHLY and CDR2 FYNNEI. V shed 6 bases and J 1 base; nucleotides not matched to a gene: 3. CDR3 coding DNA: TGTGCCAGCAGCGTGACTAGCGGGAGGTCCTACGAGCAGTACTTC. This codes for CASSVTSGRSYEQYF.

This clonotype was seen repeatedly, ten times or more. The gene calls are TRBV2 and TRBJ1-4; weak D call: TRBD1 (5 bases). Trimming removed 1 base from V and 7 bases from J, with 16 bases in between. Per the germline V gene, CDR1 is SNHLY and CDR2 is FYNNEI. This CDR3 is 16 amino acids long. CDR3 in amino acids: CASSEGLGGRGEKLFF. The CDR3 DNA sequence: TGTGCCAGCAGTGAAGGTCTCGGGGGAAGGGGTGAAAAACTGTTTTTT.

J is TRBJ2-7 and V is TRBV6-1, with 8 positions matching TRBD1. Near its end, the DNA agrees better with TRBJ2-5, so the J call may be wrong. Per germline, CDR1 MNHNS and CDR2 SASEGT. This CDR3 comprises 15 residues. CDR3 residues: CASPLATGVFETQYF. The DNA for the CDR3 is TGTGCCAGCCCATTAGCGACAGGGGTTTTTGAGACCCAGTACTTC.

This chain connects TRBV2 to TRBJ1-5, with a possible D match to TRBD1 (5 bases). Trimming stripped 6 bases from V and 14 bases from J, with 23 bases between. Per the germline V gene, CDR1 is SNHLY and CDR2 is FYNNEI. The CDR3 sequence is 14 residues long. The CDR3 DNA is TGTGCCAGCAGGGAGGGACTAGCGGGAGGGCGTGAGCATTTT. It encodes CASREGLAGGREHF.

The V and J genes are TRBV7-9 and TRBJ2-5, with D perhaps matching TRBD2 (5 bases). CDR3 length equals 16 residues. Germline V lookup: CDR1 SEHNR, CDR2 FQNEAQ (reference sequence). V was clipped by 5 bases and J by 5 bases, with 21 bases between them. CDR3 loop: CASSPARGPKRETQYF. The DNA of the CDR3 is TGTGCCAGCAGCCCAGCCCGAGGGCCCAAGAGGGAGACCCAGTACTTC.

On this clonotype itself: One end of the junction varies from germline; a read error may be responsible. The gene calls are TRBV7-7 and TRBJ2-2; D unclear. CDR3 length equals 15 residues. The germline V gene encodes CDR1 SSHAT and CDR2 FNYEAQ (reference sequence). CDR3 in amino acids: CASSQQPRRTGELFF. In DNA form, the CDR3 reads TGTGCTAGCAGCCAGCAGCCCAGGCGTACCGGGGAGCTGTTTTTT.